The 20 T cell receptor beta chains presented below share a single source sample, sequenced in a study of blood T cell repertoires in COVID-19. Data came from immunoSEQ multiplex PCR; TCRdb stores just in-frame clones and leaves some out. The table includes about 170,000 clones, just under 90% detected once. Sequenced material: peripheral blood. These receptors all come from a man younger than 30 with active or convalescent COVID-19.

V and J are TRBV18 and TRBJ1-1; 8 bases agree with TRBD1. Germline CDR1 reads KGHSH; CDR2 reads LQKENI. This CDR3 spans 15 amino acids. With V trimmed by 5 bases and J by 2 bases, 7 bases remained unmatched. The CDR3: CASSKTQGANTEAFF. The CDR3 DNA reads TGTGCCAGCTCAAAAACGCAGGGGGCTAACACTGAAGCTTTCTTT.

The chain uses TRBV3-1 (or the pseudogene TRBV3-2) and TRBJ2-2; 12 positions match TRBD2. V shed 1 base and J 4 bases; nucleotides not matched to a gene: 4. Germline lookup yields CDR1 LGHDT and CDR2 YNNKEL (reference sequence). The length of the CDR3 is 17 residues. Here the CDR3 DNA reads TGTGCCAGCAGCCAAGGACTAGCGGGAGTAAGCACCGGGGAGCTGTTTTTT. As protein: CASSQGLAGVSTGELFF.

The chain couples TRBV3-1 (or the pseudogene TRBV3-2) to TRBJ2-3; 8 bases are shared with TRBD1. The junction had 8 bases not matched to a gene; V was cut back by 4 bases and J by 8 bases. Germline lookup yields CDR1 LGHDT and CDR2 YNNKEL (reference sequence). The CDR3 is 14 amino acids. CDR3 nucleotides: TGTGCCAGCAGCCCTGGGACAGGAAGAGGTACGCAGTATTTT. This codes for CASSPGTGRGTQYF.

The chain is built from TRBV12-5 and TRBJ1-2; 9 bases line up with TRBD1. The CDR3 is 18 residues long. With V trimmed by 2 bases and J by 0 bases, 10 bases remained unmatched. Germline V lookup: CDR1 LGHNT, CDR2 FRNRAP. The CDR3 spells CASGLIWDRATTNYGYTF. The DNA of the CDR3 is TGTGCTAGTGGTTTGATCTGGGACAGGGCGACGACTAACTATGGCTACACCTTC.

The chain links TRBV6-1 to TRBJ1-3, with D maybe TRBD1 (5 bases). The CDR3 spans 15 residues. Looked up from germline, CDR1 is MNHNS and CDR2 is SASEGT. Trimming took off 3 bases at V and 0 bases at J, with 9 bases between the two ends. The CDR3: CASSDTGSSGNTIYF. Here the CDR3 DNA reads TGTGCCAGCAGTGATACAGGCAGCTCTGGAAACACCATATATTTT.

The chain combines TRBV2 with TRBJ2-5; TRBD2 matches 12 bases. The CDR3 totals 16 residues. The J segment lost 2 bases and the V segment lost 6 bases, leaving 7 bases of the junction unmatched. CDR1 and CDR2 (germline): SNHLY, FYNNEI. The CDR3 loop reads CASRQLAGGPQETQYF. The CDR3 nucleotides are TGTGCCAGCAGGCAACTAGCGGGGGGTCCTCAAGAGACCCAGTACTTC.

J is TRBJ1-5 and V is TRBV11-2, with a weak D call TRBD1 (5 bases). Trimming removed 4 bases at V and 7 bases at J, with 17 bases between. The CDR3 runs to 15 residues. CDR1 and CDR2 (germline): SGHAT, FQNNGV. The CDR3 region has the DNA TGTGCCAGCAGCTCCGTTCAGGGTCTTAGCCAGCCCCAGCATTTT. Translation gives CASSSVQGLSQPQHF.

This clone is a singleton in its sample. The V and J genes are TRBV10-1 and TRBJ2-2; a possible D gene is TRBD2 (6 bases). The CDR3 has 14 residues. Germline assignment: CDR1 WNHNN and CDR2 SYGVQD (reference sequence). Between the trimmed V and J ends, which lost 2 bases and 5 bases, there was a span of 9 bases. The DNA of the CDR3 is TGCGCCAGCAGTGAGGGGGGAGGAACCGGGGAGCTGTTTTTT. Amino acid sequence: CASSEGGGTGELFF.

The chain links TRBV21-1 to TRBJ1-2; TRBD1 reflects the table's D call only, with no check against the DNA. TRBV21-1 is a documented pseudogene. The CDR3 length is 14 residues. The CDR3 region is CASSILRNNYGYTF. In DNA, the CDR3 is TGTGCCAGCAGCATTCTCAGGAATAACTATGGCTACACCTTC.

The gene calls are TRBV2 and TRBJ2-4; 8 bases are a match to TRBD2. Per the germline V gene, CDR1 is SNHLY and CDR2 is FYNNEI. Unmatched junction bases numbered 8, after V lost 6 bases and J lost 4 bases. The CDR3 runs 15 residues. CDR3 residues: CASRVALAVKNIQYF. The CDR3, as DNA: TGTGCCAGCAGGGTTGCACTAGCGGTTAAAAACATTCAGTACTTC.

This clone was observed a handful of times. The chain has TRBV9 and TRBJ2-5; 9 bases line up with TRBD2. V dropped 4 bases and J dropped 0; count of bases not matched to a gene: 13. The CDR3 is 18 residues long. Germline loops: CDR1 SGDLS, CDR2 YYNGEE. The CDR3 nucleotides are TGTGCCAGCAGCCCAGGACAAACTAGCGGGTTTTACCAAGAGACCCAGTACTTC. It codes for CASSPGQTSGFYQETQYF.

This clone has a handful of counts. This rearrangement joins TRBV6-5 to TRBJ1-5; D may be TRBD1 (6 bases). Trimming left V 3 bases short and J 2 bases short, with 11 bases between. The CDR3 has 15 amino acids. CDR1 and CDR2 (germline): MNHEY, SVGAGI. The CDR3 here is CASSYLGAGNQPQHF. CDR3 coding DNA: TGTGCCAGCAGTTATCTGGGGGCGGGCAATCAGCCCCAGCATTTT.

The chain is built from TRBV9 and TRBJ1-4; 7 nucleotides align to TRBD1. Trimming removed 3 bases from V and 3 bases from J; junction bases left unmatched: 5. Germline V gene sequence: CDR1 SGDLS, CDR2 YYNGEE. This CDR3 contains 15 residues. CDR3 in DNA: TGTGCCAGCAGCGCGATACAGGGGCCTAATGAAAAACTGTTTTTT. This gives the protein CASSAIQGPNEKLFF.

The rearrangement links TRBV28 to TRBJ2-7, with TRBD1 as a possible D gene (6 bases). Looked up from germline, CDR1 is MDHEN and CDR2 is SYDVKM. This CDR3 is built from 13 residues. Trimming took off 6 bases at V and 2 bases at J, with 11 bases between the two ends. CDR3 loop: CASSQQGPYEQYF. Written as DNA, the CDR3 is TGTGCCAGCAGCCAACAGGGTCCCTACGAGCAGTACTTC.

The chain couples TRBV20-1 to TRBJ2-7; maybe TRBD2 (7 bases). Germline V gene sequence: CDR1 DFQATT, CDR2 SNEGSKA (reference sequence). This CDR3 has 13 residues. Trimming left V 3 bases short and J 5 bases short, with 14 bases between. CDR3 bases: TGCAGTGCTAGTCGAGGGGGGGTCCACGAGCAGTACGTC. Amino acid sequence: CSASRGGVHEQYV.

The chain links TRBV12-3 or TRBV12-4 to TRBJ1-2, with 9 bases aligning to TRBD1. Trimming took 6 bases from V and 8 from J; bases not matched to a gene: 4. The CDR3 is 12 residues long. The CDR3 is CASRWDRDGYTF. CDR3 sequence (DNA): TGTGCCAGCAGGTGGGACAGGGACGGCTACACCTTC.

This clone was counted between two and nine times. This chain joins TRBV7-6 and TRBJ1-5; D not resolved. The CDR3 is 16 amino acids. Germline V lookup: CDR1 SGHVS, CDR2 FNYEAQ. With 1 base removed from V and 0 bases from J, the gap between germline ends came to 10 bases. The CDR3 region is CASSLGAGNSNQPQHF. Written as DNA, the CDR3 is TGTGCCAGCAGCTTAGGCGCAGGCAATAGCAATCAGCCCCAGCATTTT.

This sequence joins TRBV2 and TRBJ1-5; D gene uncertain. The CDR3 is made up of 16 amino acids. Trimming cost V 2 bases and J 2 bases, with 13 bases left between them. Germline CDR1 SNHLY, CDR2 FYNNEI. The CDR3 here is CASSESVERGNQPQHF. Written as DNA, the CDR3 is TGTGCCAGCAGTGAAAGTGTCGAACGGGGCAATCAGCCCCAGCATTTT.

This chain joins TRBV5-1 and TRBJ2-5; possibly TRBD2 for D (6 bases). Trimming removed 5 bases from V and 5 bases from J, with 19 bases in between. The CDR3 is 15 residues long. Germline CDR1 is SGHRS and CDR2 is YFSETQ. CDR3 in DNA: TGCGCCAGCAGTATACCGGGGCTGGGGAGGGAGACCCAGTACTTC. The encoded protein is CASSIPGLGRETQYF.

The V gene is TRBV4-3, the J gene TRBJ2-4; 7 bases align to TRBD1. The CDR3 has 15 residues. V lost 0 bases to trimming and J lost 7 bases; unmatched junction nucleotides: 6. The germline V gene has CDR1 LGHNA and CDR2 YSLEER. The CDR3 loop reads CASSQDWGQYNIQYF. The CDR3, as DNA: TGCGCCAGCAGCCAAGATTGGGGACAGTACAACATTCAGTACTTC.